One sample yielded the 13 T cell receptor beta chains listed below, sequenced in a study of siplizumab effects on memory and regulatory T cells. Generated by immunoSEQ multiplex PCR, the TCRdb table keeps only in-frame clones and is missing some. This sample yields around 87,000 clones, of which 70% to 90% are seen a single time; 15% belongs to the top ten. The sample taken for sequencing was CD4+ T cells sorted from blood. These receptor sequences come from a human donor in good health.

The chain joins TRBV2 to TRBJ2-3; D perhaps matches TRBD1 (5 bases). Trimming left V 5 bases short and J 0 bases short, with 9 bases between. The CDR3 has 14 amino acids. Germline V gene sequence: CDR1 SNHLY, CDR2 FYNNEI. CDR3 protein: CASSSRVSTDTQYF. The CDR3 region has the DNA TGTGCCAGCAGTTCCAGGGTTAGCACAGATACGCAGTATTTT.

J is TRBJ2-1 and V is TRBV7-9, with 9 bases aligning to TRBD2. The V gene's germline CDR1 is SEHNR and CDR2 FQNEAQ (reference sequence). This CDR3 has 16 amino acids. V lost 5 bases and J lost 8; bases outside the gene matches: 13. In DNA form, the CDR3 reads TGTGCCAGCAGCCCTCGATTGCTAGCGGGAACCGATGAGCAGTTCTTC. It specifies CASSPRLLAGTDEQFF.

The genes are TRBV6-4 and TRBJ2-1; 8 bases are a match to TRBD2. The CDR3 extends over 14 amino acids. CDR1 and CDR2 from the germline V gene are MRHNA and SNTAGT. Losses at the gene ends were 3 bases for V and 6 bases for J; bases not matched to a gene: 4. CDR3 nucleotides: TGTGCCAGCAGTGAACCCGGACTAGCCAATGAGCAGTTCTTC. This sequence encodes CASSEPGLANEQFF.

The table lists this clone with a count of one. The chain couples TRBV9 to TRBJ2-3; D ambiguous. The V end lost 1 base, the J end lost 2 bases, and 8 bases lay between the germline ends. Germline CDR1 is SGDLS and CDR2 is YYNGEE. The CDR3 spans 14 residues. The CDR3 spells CASSVSAVTDTQYF. The DNA for the CDR3 is TGTGCCAGCAGCGTATCTGCGGTCACAGATACGCAGTATTTT.

V and J are TRBV7-9 and TRBJ2-1; 9 nucleotides align to TRBD2. The trim removed 6 bases at V and 8 bases at J, leaving 2 bases unmatched. Germline-derived CDR1 and CDR2 are SEHNR and FQNEAQ (reference sequence). The CDR3 extends over 12 amino acids. The CDR3 nucleotides are TGTGCCAGCAGGGGACTAGCCTATGAGCAGTTCTTC. This encodes CASRGLAYEQFF.

This clone was seen only once. The rearrangement links TRBV7-2 to TRBJ1-2; TRBD1 aligns across 7 bases. The CDR3 loop spans 16 amino acids. CDR1 is SGHTA and CDR2 is FQGNSA in the germline V gene. V was clipped by 1 base and J by 7 bases; unmatched bases: 12. This chain's CDR3 is CASSLVEGALRFGYTF. CDR3 DNA: TGTGCCAGCAGCTTAGTTGAGGGGGCGCTCCGTTTTGGCTACACCTTC.

CDR3 DNA sequence: TGTGCCAGCAGACTTCTAGCGGAAGAGACCCAGTACTTC. It specifies CASRLLAEETQYF. The gene calls are TRBV28 and TRBJ2-5, with 7 bases identical to TRBD2. CDR3 length: 13 amino acids. CDR1 MDHEN and CDR2 SYDVKM come from the germline V gene. V lost 6 bases and J lost 3; bases outside the gene matches: 4. The whole variable domain, remainder taken from reference TRBV28 and TRBJ2-5, is DVKVTQSSRYLVKRTGEKVFLECVQDMDHENMFWYRQDPGLGLRLIYFSYDVKMKEKGDIPEGYSVSREKKERFSLILESASTNQTSMYLCASRLLAEETQYFGPGTRLLVL.

The chain uses TRBV30 and TRBJ2-7; the D is unclear. CDR3 length equals 11 residues. Germline values: CDR1 GTSNPN, CDR2 SVGIG (reference sequence). The ends were cut back, 0 bases at V and 6 bases at J, with 6 bases in the middle. Here the CDR3 DNA reads TGTGCCTGGAGTGTAATGATCGAGCAGTACTTC. Amino acids: CAWSVMIEQYF.

The chain is built from TRBV28 and TRBJ2-2, with D perhaps TRBD1 or TRBD2 (6 bases each). The ends were cut back, 7 bases at V and 5 bases at J, with 26 bases in the middle. Germline V lookup: CDR1 MDHEN, CDR2 SYDVKM. CDR3 length: 18 amino acids. This chain's CDR3 is CASTPPGHFGRGTGELFF. Written as DNA, the CDR3 is TGTGCCAGCACCCCCCCGGGACACTTCGGGAGAGGGACCGGGGAGCTGTTTTTT.

This chain joins TRBV6-5 and TRBJ2-3; 8 nucleotides agree with TRBD2. CDR1 MNHEY and CDR2 SVGAGI come from the germline V gene. Losses at the gene ends were 6 bases for V and 1 base for J; bases not matched to a gene: 6. The CDR3 length is 15 residues. The CDR3 protein is CASSLQTSGTDTQYF. The CDR3 region has the DNA TGTGCCAGCAGCTTACAGACTAGCGGCACAGATACGCAGTATTTT.

This CDR3 reads CASSDLGYEQYF. CDR3 sequence (DNA): TGTGCCAGCAGTGATCTTGGCTACGAGCAGTACTTC. The rearrangement links TRBV6-1 to TRBJ2-7; D is unclear. Germline values: CDR1 MNHNS, CDR2 SASEGT. CDR3 length: 12 residues. Between the trimmed V and J ends, which lost 3 bases and 3 bases, there was a span of 6 bases.

The chain carries TRBV7-2 and TRBJ2-5; D remains unclear. This CDR3 region has 14 residues. Per the germline V gene, CDR1 is SGHTA and CDR2 is FQGNSA. The V and J ends lost 1 base and 2 bases respectively, with 8 bases between them. The CDR3 here is CASSLVLLQETQYF. The CDR3 bases are TGTGCCAGCAGCTTAGTTCTCCTTCAAGAGACCCAGTACTTC.

This chain links TRBV7-9 with TRBJ2-1, with 7 bases fitting TRBD2. Trimming at V came to 2 bases and at J to 0 bases, leaving 1 base not matched to a gene. Looked up from germline, CDR1 is SEHNR and CDR2 is FQNEAQ (reference sequence). This CDR3 comprises 15 residues. The CDR3 region has the DNA TGTGCCAGCAGCTTACGCGGGAGCTCCTACAATGAGCAGTTCTTC. Translating gives CASSLRGSSYNEQFF.